This T cell receptor beta chain was sequenced during a study of cytomegalovirus exposure and HLA in healthy donors. Study-wide results and limits: Testing in vitro showed a few CMV-associated chains specific for CMV antigens. Analysis was performed later, and it showed HLA-associated TCR beta chains to be more clonally expanded than equally common others.

Healthy bone marrow donors made up the donors. Germline CDR1 reads SGHTA; CDR2 reads FQGTGA. The CDR3 is made up of 18 amino acids. V gave up 5 bases and J gave up 0 bases; unmatched junction bases: 12. About this clone: The antigen remains unidentified.

The PCR ran on 60 Vbeta and 13 Jbeta primers. Some clones are missing from TCRdb's copy, which holds only in-frame ones; the method was immunoSEQ multiplex PCR. The sample consists of about 190,000 clones, 81% of them appearing once. Sequenced input: PBMCs. The V gene is TRBV7-3, the J gene TRBJ2-1, with 8 bases fitting TRBD2. This receptor was identified in a man between 18 and 35 years old in good health and CMV-seronegative. The CDR3 DNA is TGTGCCAGCAGCCAAGGGCGGGGGGCGATAAGCTCCTACAATGAGCAGTTCTTC. It encodes CASSQGRGAISSYNEQFF. Full variable domain (rest looked up from reference TRBV7-3 and TRBJ2-1): GAGVSQTPSNKVTEKGKYVELRCDPISGHTALYWYRQSLGQGPEFLIYFQGTGAADDSGLPNDRFFAVRPEGSVSTLKIQRTERGDSAVYLCASSQGRGAISSYNEQFFGPGTRLTVL.